The entry below gives a single TCR beta chain sequence along with its context. What it binds is not known. Repertoires were generated with immunoSEQ multiplex PCR, while TCRdb's copy carries only in-frame clones and drops some. The table records around 200,000 clones, around 90% of them present only once. The data are from a study of T cell responses to AZD1222 COVID-19 vaccine. Study-wide results and caveats: Of spike-specific TCRs, nearly half reportedly target regions left unmutated in variants.

V dropped 1 base and J dropped 6; count of bases not matched to a gene: 3. This CDR3 contains 14 residues. CDR1 SNHLY and CDR2 FYNNEI come from the germline V gene. This receptor was taken from an adult in good health. Specimen: peripheral blood, collected on day 0 of AZD1222 vaccination. The V gene is TRBV2, the J gene TRBJ2-5, with TRBD1 identical over 9 bases. The CDR3 protein is CASSEGQGVKTQYF. In DNA form, the CDR3 reads TGTGCCAGCAGTGAAGGACAGGGGGTAAAGACCCAGTACTTC.